One and the same sample provided the 24 T cell receptor beta chains below, sequenced in a study of blood T cell repertoires in COVID-19. Clones were read by immunoSEQ multiplex PCR, and TCRdb kept only the in-frame ones, dropping some. The sample includes approximately 73,000 clones, 89% of them seen just once. Sequencing used peripheral blood. Receptors originate from a man older than 75 with acute or convalescent COVID-19.

This clone showed up just once. The chain carries TRBV19 and TRBJ1-6, with D uncertain. Trimming took off 6 bases at V and 7 bases at J, with 16 bases between the two ends. CDR3 size: 15 residues. CDR1 is LNHDA and CDR2 is SQIVND in the germline V gene (reference sequence). In DNA, the CDR3 is TGTGCCAGTAGGAGACGGGAAGATAAAAATTCACCCCTCCACTTT. Its translation is CASRRREDKNSPLHF.

The chain is built from TRBV7-2 and TRBJ1-6, with 11 bases aligning to TRBD1. With V trimmed by 2 bases and J by 9 bases, 3 bases remained unmatched. Per germline, CDR1 SGHTA and CDR2 FQGNSA. This CDR3 contains 15 residues. The CDR3 reads CASSLSGTGGSPLHF. The CDR3 bases are TGTGCCAGCAGCTTAAGCGGGACAGGGGGTTCACCCCTCCACTTT.

The chain uses TRBV5-1 and TRBJ2-5; 9 bases map to TRBD1. Germline-derived CDR1 and CDR2 are SGHRS and YFSETQ. With 0 bases clipped from V and 2 bases from J, the junction kept 11 bases outside the gene matches. The CDR3 totals 18 residues. In DNA form, the CDR3 reads TGCGCCAGCAGCTTGGGACAGGGGGAAGGTGGGAGACAAGAGACCCAGTACTTC. Amino acids: CASSLGQGEGGRQETQYF.

This clone occurred a few times. The chain has TRBV12-3 or TRBV12-4 and TRBJ1-1; D is possibly TRBD1 (5 bases). The CDR3 is 13 residues long. The V end was cut by 3 bases, the J end by 6 bases, with 11 bases between. CDR3 protein: CASSLGGSSEAFF. The CDR3 nucleotides are TGTGCCAGCAGTTTGGGGGGGAGTTCTGAAGCTTTCTTT.

The chain combines TRBV13 with TRBJ2-7; TRBD1 is a possible D gene (5 bases). Germline CDR1 and CDR2: PRHDT and FYEKMQ (reference sequence). CDR3 length: 13 amino acids. Trimming removed 2 bases at V and 7 bases at J, with 12 bases between. The CDR3 loop reads CASSLRGLGEQYF. In DNA form, the CDR3 reads TGTGCCAGCAGCTTAAGGGGATTGGGGGAGCAGTACTTC.

This clone has a single count. This sequence joins TRBV28 and TRBJ2-7; perhaps TRBD1 as D (6 bases). There are 15 residues in the CDR3. Between the trimmed V and J ends, which lost 0 bases and 0 bases, there was a span of 9 bases. From germline, CDR1 is MDHEN and CDR2 SYDVKM. CDR3 sequence reads: CASSLWQGHSYEQYF. The CDR3 DNA reads TGTGCCAGCAGTTTATGGCAGGGACACTCCTACGAGCAGTACTTC.

The rearrangement links TRBV7-2 to TRBJ2-7; perhaps TRBD2 as D (5 bases). Germline V gives CDR1 SGHTA, CDR2 FQGNSA. The CDR3 totals 16 residues. V lost 4 bases and J 3 bases, leaving 19 bases between the germline ends. The CDR3 coding sequence is TGTGCCAGCAGCTCCCACCGGGATCTCACCATCTACGAGCAGTACTTC. Its protein is CASSSHRDLTIYEQYF.

The chain links TRBV19 to TRBJ1-2; D ambiguous. The ends were cut back, 3 bases at V and 0 bases at J, with 8 bases in the middle. The CDR3 has 14 residues. Germline V gene lookup returns CDR1 LNHDA and CDR2 SQIVND (reference sequence). CDR3 DNA: TGTGCCAGTAGTATTCGCAGGACTAACTATGGCTACACCTTC. Translated, it gives CASSIRRTNYGYTF. The complete variable domain, with remaining parts taken from reference TRBV19 and TRBJ1-2, reads DGGITQSPKYLFRKEGQNVTLSCEQNLNHDAMYWYRQDPGQGLRLIYYSQIVNDFQKGDIAEGYSVSREKKESFPLTVTSAQKNPTAFYLCASSIRRTNYGYTFGSGTRLTVV.

V usage is TRBV5-1 and J usage is TRBJ2-1; maybe TRBD2 (6 bases). V lost 4 bases and J lost 5, with 22 bases in between. This CDR3 region has 17 residues. Germline CDR1 is SGHRS and CDR2 is YFSETQ. The CDR3 bases are TGCGCCAGCAGCAGGAAGGTGGTCGGGAGTCAAGACAATGAGCAGTTCTTC. The encoded protein is CASSRKVVGSQDNEQFF.

The chain is built from TRBV7-3 and TRBJ2-5, with TRBD1 identical over 8 bases. Unmatched junction bases numbered 3, after V lost 4 bases and J lost 2 bases. The CDR3 totals 14 residues. Germline V gene sequence: CDR1 SGHTA, CDR2 FQGTGA. CDR3 DNA sequence: TGTGCCAGCAGCTACACAGGGGGTCAAGAGACCCAGTACTTC. This encodes CASSYTGGQETQYF.

The chain recombines TRBV19 with TRBJ2-1, with 8 bases identical to TRBD2. The CDR3 has 16 residues. In germline, CDR1 is LNHDA, CDR2 SQIVND (reference sequence). V dropped 5 bases and J dropped 6; count of bases not matched to a gene: 12. The CDR3 DNA reads TGTGCCAGTAGTCCCGCCGGGGCGGGAGGTCGCAATGAGCAGTTCTTC. Its translation: CASSPAGAGGRNEQFF.

This chain links TRBV10-3 with TRBJ1-2; TRBD1 matches at 10 bases. Germline CDR1 and CDR2: ENHRY and SYGVKD. V gave up 4 bases and J gave up 4 bases; unmatched junction bases: 3. The CDR3 length is 14 residues. DNA of the CDR3: TGTGCCATCAGTGCGGACAGGGGGTCCTATGGCTACACCTTC. Translating gives CAISADRGSYGYTF.

The chain carries TRBV9 and TRBJ2-2, with D unclear. The CDR3 is 13 residues long. With 4 bases removed from V and 6 bases from J, the gap between germline ends came to 10 bases. Germline assignment: CDR1 SGDLS and CDR2 YYNGEE. For the CDR3, the DNA is TGTGCCAGCAGCTTGAGGTCCGCCGGGGAGCTGTTTTTT. This codes for CASSLRSAGELFF.

This chain connects TRBV30 to TRBJ1-5; the D is unclear. V lost 4 bases, J lost 6 bases, and 13 bases lay in between. The CDR3 contains 13 residues. The germline gives CDR1 GTSNPN, CDR2 SVGIG (reference sequence). This CDR3 reads CAWNRDITQPQHF. CDR3 sequence (DNA): TGTGCCTGGAATCGGGATATCACTCAGCCCCAGCATTTT.

The CDR3 nucleotides are TGTGCCAGCAGTAAAACAGGGGCCCTAAATCAGCCCCAGCATTTT. Its translation: CASSKTGALNQPQHF. The rearrangement uses TRBV28 and TRBJ1-5, with 7 bases aligning to TRBD1. Per the germline V gene, CDR1 is MDHEN and CDR2 is SYDVKM. The ends lost 5 bases at V and 4 bases at J; junction bases unmatched: 8. CDR3 size: 15 residues. The entire variable domain, with the rest obtained from reference TRBV28 and TRBJ1-5, is as follows: DVKVTQSSRYLVKRTGEKVFLECVQDMDHENMFWYRQDPGLGLRLIYFSYDVKMKEKGDIPEGYSVSREKKERFSLILESASTNQTSMYLCASSKTGALNQPQHFGDGTRLSIL.

For the CDR3, the DNA is TGCGCCAGCAGCTTGGACTGGGCGGGGGGAAACACCATATATTTT. Amino acid sequence: CASSLDWAGGNTIYF. This rearrangement joins TRBV5-1 to TRBJ1-3, with D uncertain. The CDR3 length is 15 residues. Germline V gives CDR1 SGHRS, CDR2 YFSETQ. With 0 bases removed from V and 4 bases from J, the gap between germline ends came to 11 bases.

The chain joins TRBV7-2 to TRBJ2-1; the D is unclear. Trimming pared 0 bases from V and 4 bases from J, leaving 4 bases between. This CDR3 is built from 13 residues. Germline V lookup: CDR1 SGHTA, CDR2 FQGNSA. The CDR3, as DNA: TGTGCCAGCAGCTTAGCTCAGTACAATGAGCAGTTCTTC. This sequence encodes CASSLAQYNEQFF.

The gene calls are TRBV4-1 and TRBJ2-7; 7 bases line up with TRBD2. The CDR3 is 15 amino acids. Trimming took 3 bases from V and 0 from J; bases not matched to a gene: 5. Germline V gives CDR1 MGHRA, CDR2 YSYEKL. This CDR3 is CASSHAPSGSYEQYF. The CDR3 region has the DNA TGCGCCAGCAGCCATGCCCCTAGCGGCTCCTACGAGCAGTACTTC.

This clone was detected only once. The rearrangement joins TRBV19 to TRBJ2-6, with unresolved D. Germline lookup yields CDR1 LNHDA and CDR2 SQIVND (reference sequence). CDR3 length: 16 residues. Trimming cost V 7 bases and J 1 base, with 14 bases left between them. CDR3 residues: CASIDAPVSGANVLTF. CDR3 bases: TGTGCCAGTATCGATGCCCCAGTATCTGGGGCCAACGTCCTGACTTTC.

The V gene is TRBV9, the J gene TRBJ2-7; perhaps TRBD2 as D (6 bases). Trimming removed 4 bases from V and 7 bases from J, with 24 bases in between. This CDR3 is built from 16 residues. Germline V gene sequence: CDR1 SGDLS, CDR2 YYNGEE. CDR3 residues: CASSPNPGGKYVEQYF. The CDR3 DNA reads as TGTGCCAGCAGCCCGAACCCCGGGGGAAAGTACGTGGAGCAGTACTTC.

The rearrangement uses TRBV11-1 and TRBJ2-7, with D perhaps matching TRBD1 (7 bases). Germline CDR1 SGHAT, CDR2 FQDESV (reference sequence). This CDR3 has 13 amino acids. Trimming pared 4 bases from V and 3 bases from J, leaving 10 bases between. CDR3 DNA: TGTGCCAGCAGCTCCCAGGGGGGCTACGAGCAGTACTTC. It is translated as CASSSQGGYEQYF.

This clone was observed a single time. This chain connects TRBV6-4 to TRBJ2-1; 8 bases are shared with TRBD2. The length of the CDR3 is 14 residues. The trim removed 2 bases at V and 5 bases at J, leaving 2 bases unmatched. CDR1 is MRHNA and CDR2 is SNTAGT in the germline V gene. The CDR3 reads CASSDPGGNNEQFF. CDR3 DNA: TGTGCCAGCAGTGACCCGGGGGGGAACAATGAGCAGTTCTTC.

The chain has TRBV3-1 (or the pseudogene TRBV3-2) and TRBJ1-2; no firm D call. Looked up from germline, CDR1 is LGHDT and CDR2 is YNNKEL (reference sequence). V lost 0 bases to trimming and J lost 4 bases, with 9 bases between them. The CDR3 spans 14 residues. In DNA form, the CDR3 reads TGTGCCAGCAGCCAAGACGGCGGTCGCTATGGCTACACCTTC. Protein product: CASSQDGGRYGYTF.

The genes are TRBV15 and TRBJ1-6; TRBD1 agrees at 8 bases. The CDR3 covers 15 residues. Germline V CDR1 and CDR2: LNHNV, YYDKDF (reference sequence). With V trimmed by 0 bases and J by 14 bases, 9 bases remained unmatched. The CDR3 loop is CATSRDIGQGITLHF. The CDR3 bases are TGTGCCACCAGCAGAGATATAGGACAGGGAATCACCCTCCACTTT.